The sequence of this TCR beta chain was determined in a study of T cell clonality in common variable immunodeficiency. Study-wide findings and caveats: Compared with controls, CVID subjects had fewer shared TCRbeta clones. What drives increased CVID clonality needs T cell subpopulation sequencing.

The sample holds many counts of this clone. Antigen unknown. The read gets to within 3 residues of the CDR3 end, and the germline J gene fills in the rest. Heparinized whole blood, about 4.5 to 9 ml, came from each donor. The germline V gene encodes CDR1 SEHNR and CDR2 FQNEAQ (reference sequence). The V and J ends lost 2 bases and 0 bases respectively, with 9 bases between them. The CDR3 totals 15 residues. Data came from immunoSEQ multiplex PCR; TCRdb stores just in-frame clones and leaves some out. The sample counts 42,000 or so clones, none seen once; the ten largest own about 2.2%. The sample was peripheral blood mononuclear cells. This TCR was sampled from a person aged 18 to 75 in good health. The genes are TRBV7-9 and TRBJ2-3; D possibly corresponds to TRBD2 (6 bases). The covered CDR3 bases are TGTGCCAGCAGCTTAATAAGCGGGAGCACAGATACG. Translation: CASSLISGSTDT. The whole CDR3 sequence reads CASSLISGSTDTQYF.